This TCR beta chain was recorded in a study of shared clonotypes between healthy human individuals (TCRdb year 2020). Broadly, across the study: A few men and two women, aged 18 to 49 years, made up the cohort. For each donor, CD4 naive and CD4 memory were each run on three plates, CD8 naive on two plates, and CD8 memory on one plate. To increase sequencing depth and limit assay-specific biases, TCR repertoire library preparation and sequencing were carried out by different laboratories using diverse techniques. Blood TCR repertoires of five healthy adults were deeply sequenced to estimate repertoire size and the extent of clonotype sharing between individuals. Per donor, leukapheresis produced somewhere between about 0.94 and 8.9 billion PBMCs. General study outcomes and caveats: Pairwise subsampling led to the expectation that sequencing depth would affect the degree of clonotype sharing among donors. Because the study included a small number of donors, the genetic and exposure-history diversity represented was limited. When several donors were compared, the shared fraction of clonotypes was about 5% for naive CD4, 3.5% to 4% for naive CD8, 2% to 2.5% for memory CD4, and about 0.36% for memory CD8. Incomplete sequencing was indicated by rarefaction of sorted-subset datasets, despite the large sequencing depth. Sampling was restricted to blood, and TCR repertoires in tissue are likely to differ from TCR repertoires in blood. Compared with non-shared clonotypes, clonotypes shared by all four sorted-subset donors had higher generation probabilities. Larger estimated clonotype richness was generally found for naive subsets than for memory subsets.

For this clone: What this receptor recognizes is not known. No qualities accompany the bases; no much larger clone lies one base away.

The donors were healthy, HIV-negative adults who had no recently reported acute infections or vaccinations. Only Caucasian adults living in Nashville, Tennessee, USA were represented among the donors. CD4+ T cells were enriched by magnetic negative selection; naive cells were then positively selected on CD45RA, and the negative fraction formed the memory subset. Blood was obtained by leukapheresis, after which PBMCs were separated by Ficoll-Histopaque density gradient centrifugation and cryopreserved in liquid nitrogen vapor phase. Analytical flow cytometry was used to check the purity and quantity of each magnetically sorted T cell population. Each sorted fraction had its genomic DNA isolated and then quantified by UV absorbance on a Nanodrop 2000c. Using the deep immunoSEQ assay, TCR CDR3 regions were amplified from genomic DNA by multiplex PCR. Extracted genomic DNA from each cell subset was distributed evenly across all wells of several immunoSEQ 96-well plates, and each plate was treated as a replicate. For sorted subsets, approximately 200 ng of genomic DNA, equivalent to some 33,000 T cell genomes, went into each replicate PCR. Purified libraries were measured with a Qubit 3.0 fluorometer, size-checked on a Bioanalyzer 2100, and measured again with the KAPA Library Quantification kit. Each immunoSEQ 96-well plate was sequenced on its own single-read 150-cycle Illumina NextSeq 550 flow cell. In the source study's methods: Because the immunoSEQ output included only junctional sequences and no quality scores, the filtering could not be the same as the filtering used for full-length reads. Sequences were annotated with PyIR, a Python wrapper for IgBLAST v1.9, and V/J genes and CDR3 were assigned using IMGT germline references. Any read was removed if the V/J assignment was weak (E-value above 1e-6), the CDR3 was missing, or the read contained stop codons, out-of-frame junctions, or ambiguous translated residues. V3J clonotypes were defined as sequences sharing the same inferred V gene, J gene, and CDR3 amino acid sequence. To compute the percentage overlap between repertoires, the number of shared unique clonotypes was divided by the size of the smaller repertoire. Repertoire richness was assessed with RTK rarefaction, the Chao1 estimator, and Recon v2.1 estimates of unobserved clonotypes. Generation probabilities were computed with OLGA for all TCRbeta clonotypes obtained by the gDNA method from a handful of donors. What TCRdb holds here is the immuneACCESS table cut down to in-frame rearrangements. Part of the clones is not present; checked against another copy, under half of the missing clones reflect an unresolved V gene, and the others are unexplained. V, J and clone size were drawn from that table, and D and trimming were deduced from the DNA. In all, the sample holds 650,000 to 750,000 clones, and around 72% of those were seen once. Approximately 1.8% of the sample belongs to the ten largest clones.

Based on the germline V gene, the CDR1 and CDR2 sequences are LGHNA and YNFKEQ. Clipping removes 0 bases from V and 8 bases from J, with 5 as the unmatched junction base count. The CDR3 goes from the cysteine to the phenylalanine over 17 residues. Only the CDR3 part of the read is kept: 51 bases, read in frame from the first base. The source material was memory CD4+ T cells sorted from blood. Interpreted using the paper, the cell subset or site label stands for: CD45RA-negative fraction. Recombination joined TRBV4-2 with TRBJ2-1; TRBD2 aligns with 15 central bases. The clonotype comes from a woman in her 30s in good health. At the DNA level, the sequence is TGTGCCAGCAGCCAAGAAACCGGGACTAGCGGGAGGTATGAGCAGTTCTTC. Its protein is CASSQETGTSGRYEQFF.